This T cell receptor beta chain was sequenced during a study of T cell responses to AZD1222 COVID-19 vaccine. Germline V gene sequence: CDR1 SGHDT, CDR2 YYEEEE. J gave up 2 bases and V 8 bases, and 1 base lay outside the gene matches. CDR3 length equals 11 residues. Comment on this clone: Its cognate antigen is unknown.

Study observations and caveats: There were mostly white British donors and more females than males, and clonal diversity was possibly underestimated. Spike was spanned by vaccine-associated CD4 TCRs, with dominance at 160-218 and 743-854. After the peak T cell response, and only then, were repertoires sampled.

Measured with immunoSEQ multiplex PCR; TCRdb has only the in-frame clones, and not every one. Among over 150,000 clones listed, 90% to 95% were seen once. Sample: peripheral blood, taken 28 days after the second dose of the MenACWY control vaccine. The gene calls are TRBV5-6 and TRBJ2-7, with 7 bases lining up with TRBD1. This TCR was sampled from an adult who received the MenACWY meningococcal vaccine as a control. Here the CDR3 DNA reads TGTGCCAGTACAGGGGCCTACGAGCAGTACTTC. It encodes CASTGAYEQYF.